The following is a T cell receptor (beta chain) sequence with its context. This clonotype appeared a single time. The specificity of this receptor is unknown. No much larger clonotype is one base removed from it; base qualities were not supplied. Weak support is all one read offers. The germline ends are 12 bases apart after V is trimmed by 5 bases and J by 5 bases. CDR1 is given as SGHTA and CDR2 as FQGNSA, both from the germline V gene. Inclusive of the bounding cysteine and phenylalanine, the CDR3 is 13 residues long. This entry keeps only the CDR3 DNA: 39 bases, framed from base 1. These data come from a study of CD8 T cells in Susac syndrome (dated by TCRdb to the late 2010s). The study in broad terms: Of the Susac syndrome patients who were sequenced, roughly 8 were in clinical remission while six had clinically active disease. At blood withdrawal, Susac syndrome patients were therapy-naive, treated with corticosteroids (with IVIg additionally given to some), or treated with IVIg alone. The study used repertoire sequencing to test whether antigen drove CD8+ T cell activation and differentiation in Susac syndrome. On the study overall, not on this receptor specifically: No clonal expansion was detected in the CD4+ T cell repertoire of Susac syndrome patients. The TCR sequencing and HLA analysis was acknowledged to have included a relatively small number of individuals.

RNA was extracted with the RNeasy kit and roughly 0.45 to 1 ug was reverse transcribed using random hexamers. The immunoSEQ multiplex PCR assay, which covers 54 Vbeta and 13 Jbeta segments, was used to amplify TCR beta CDR3 regions. To correct PCR amplification bias, a synthetic template baseline was used for both primer optimization and computational correction. Per the source publication's procedure: Reads were assigned to V, D and J genes according to IMGT and analyzed in immunoSEQ Analyzer, with only productive sequences retained. Clonality was calculated as one minus the Shannon entropy normalized by log2 of the number of productive unique sequences. For each patient and control, public and private clones were evaluated among the 100 most prevalent clones. Clones were defined as Susac-specific if absent from the healthy and MS cohorts, from around 1,000 published viral clones and from other ImmuneACCESS disease sequences. TCRdb handled the public reads itself, with Q25 trimming in fastp and clone calling in MiXCR, and kept productive beta chains. Every CDR3 protein is listed once, alongside the most common genes and DNA of its rows. The V and J calls, along with clone size, are taken from TCRdb and not from the paper's own processing. This sample gives 180,000 or so distinct CDR3 sequences in total; just under 95% of them show up just once. The top ten constitute 0.085% to 0.1% of the sample.

Peripheral blood CD8+ and CD4+ T cells from healthy donors, Susac syndrome patients and multiple sclerosis patients were profiled using high-throughput TCR beta sequencing. The Susac syndrome patients fulfilled recently defined diagnostic criteria for either definite or probable disease. Bulk CD8+ and CD4+ T cells were purified by magnetic negative isolation, whereas CD8+ TEMRA cells were enriched by FACS. Blood was collected in EDTA tubes and processed within 24 hours, with PBMCs isolated through density gradient centrifugation. PBMCs intended for TCR sequencing were cryopreserved in liquid nitrogen and were subsequently thawed in a 37 degrees C water bath. The sorted or isolated CD4+, CD8+ and CD8+ TEMRA cells had a purity of 90% or higher.

The chain couples TRBV7-2 to TRBJ1-2; no D gene is confidently identified. Sequenced material: CD4+ T cells from PBMCs. The TCR originated in a human donor with Susac syndrome. The sequenced DNA: TGTGCCAGCAGCCTAGAACCCTTTTATGGCTACACCTTC. Its translation reads: CASSLEPFYGYTF.